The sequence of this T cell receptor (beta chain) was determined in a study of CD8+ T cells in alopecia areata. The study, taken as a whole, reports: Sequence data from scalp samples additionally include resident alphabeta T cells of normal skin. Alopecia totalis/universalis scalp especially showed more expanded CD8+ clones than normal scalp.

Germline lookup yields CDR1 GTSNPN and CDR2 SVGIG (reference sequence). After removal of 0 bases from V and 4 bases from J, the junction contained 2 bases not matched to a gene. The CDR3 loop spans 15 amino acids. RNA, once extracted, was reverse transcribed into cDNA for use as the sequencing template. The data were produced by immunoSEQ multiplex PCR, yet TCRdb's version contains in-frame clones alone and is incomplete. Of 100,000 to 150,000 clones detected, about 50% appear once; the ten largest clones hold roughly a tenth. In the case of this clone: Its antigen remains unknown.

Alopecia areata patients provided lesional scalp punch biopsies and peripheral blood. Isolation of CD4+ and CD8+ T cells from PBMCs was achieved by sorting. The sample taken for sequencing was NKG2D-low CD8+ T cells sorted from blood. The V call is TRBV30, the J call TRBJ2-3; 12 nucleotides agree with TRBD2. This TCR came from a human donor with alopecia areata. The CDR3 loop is CAWSVLAGGPDTQYF. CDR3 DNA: TGTGCCTGGAGTGTGCTAGCGGGAGGGCCAGATACGCAGTATTTT.